The 14 T cell receptor beta chains below all came from one sample that was sequenced in a study of T cell responses to AZD1222 COVID-19 vaccine. The method was immunoSEQ multiplex PCR; TCRdb's version includes in-frame clones alone and lacks a portion of them. This sample has tens of thousands of clones; over 75% occur once, and the top ten carry 2.5% to 4%. This material consisted of peripheral blood, taken 28 days after the second AZD1222 dose. These receptors were collected from an adult who received the AZD1222 COVID-19 vaccine.

This clone has only a few counts. The chain is built from TRBV7-3 and TRBJ1-6, with unresolved D. The germline gives CDR1 SGHTA, CDR2 FQGTGA. V dropped 2 bases and J dropped 7 bases, with 9 bases sitting between them. This CDR3 has 14 residues. In nucleotides, the CDR3 is TGTGCCAGCAGCTTAGCTCTGCAGAATTCACCCCTCCACTTT. It translates to CASSLALQNSPLHF. Filled out from reference TRBV7-3 and TRBJ1-6, the complete variable domain reads GAGVSQTPSNKVTEKGKYVELRCDPISGHTALYWYRQSLGQGPEFLIYFQGTGAADDSGLPNDRFFAVRPEGSVSTLKIQRTERGDSAVYLCASSLALQNSPLHFGNGTRLTVT.

The genes are TRBV9 and TRBJ1-6; 7 nucleotides match TRBD1. This CDR3 is built from 16 residues. Germline CDR1 reads SGDLS; CDR2 reads YYNGEE. The J segment lost 7 bases and the V segment lost 3 bases, leaving 10 bases of the junction unmatched. The CDR3 nucleotides are TGTGCCAGCAGCGCAGAACAGGGGTTAGGGAATTCACCCCTCCACTTT. Translated, it gives CASSAEQGLGNSPLHF.

This clone was counted between two and nine times. The V gene is TRBV7-2, the J gene TRBJ2-7, with 9 nucleotides matching TRBD2. The CDR3 is 15 residues long. Trimming at V came to 1 base and at J to 2 bases, leaving 3 bases not matched to a gene. From germline, CDR1 is SGHTA and CDR2 FQGNSA. CDR3 in DNA: TGTGCCAGCAGCTTAGGGACTAGCGAGACCTACGAGCAGTACTTC. It specifies CASSLGTSETYEQYF.

The chain is built from TRBV7-6 and TRBJ1-5, with no clear D. The V and J ends lost 1 base and 0 bases respectively, with 7 bases between them. Germline V gives CDR1 SGHVS, CDR2 FNYEAQ. This CDR3 is built from 15 residues. In DNA, the CDR3 is TGTGCCAGCAGCTTAGGCCCTGTTAGCAATCAGCCCCAGCATTTT. This sequence encodes CASSLGPVSNQPQHF.

This clone was seen a handful of times. The rearrangement links TRBV9 to TRBJ2-1, with D perhaps matching TRBD1 (5 bases). The V end was cut by 4 bases, the J end by 0 bases, with 14 bases between. This CDR3 has 16 amino acids. CDR1 and CDR2 (germline): SGDLS, YYNGEE. The DNA of the CDR3 is TGTGCCAGCAGCCCTCTCGGTAGGGGCTCCTACAATGAGCAGTTCTTC. Protein: CASSPLGRGSYNEQFF.

This sequence joins TRBV15 and TRBJ1-1, with 11 bases aligning to TRBD1. The CDR3 spans 15 residues. Germline V CDR1 and CDR2: LNHNV, YYDKDF (reference sequence). V lost 2 bases, J lost 6 bases, and 5 bases stayed unmatched. The CDR3 DNA sequence: TGTGCCACCAGCAGACTCGGACAGGGGGCCGCTGAAGCTTTCTTT. This codes for CATSRLGQGAAEAFF.

V usage is TRBV19 and J usage is TRBJ2-1; 8 bases match TRBD2. Germline loops: CDR1 LNHDA, CDR2 SQIVND (reference sequence). This CDR3 is 14 amino acids long. Trimming at V came to 4 bases and at J to 9 bases, leaving 8 bases not matched to a gene. The chain's CDR3 is CASSSREGLGEQFF. Written as DNA, the CDR3 is TGTGCCAGTAGTAGCCGGGAGGGCCTGGGTGAGCAGTTCTTC.

The rearrangement links TRBV6-5 to TRBJ1-1; D gene unclear. The germline CDR1 and CDR2 sequences are MNHEY and SVGAGI. This CDR3 comprises 15 residues. The V end lost 2 bases, the J end lost 6 bases, and 16 bases lay between the germline ends. The CDR3 sequence is CASSYPPGRRAEAFF. The CDR3 DNA reads TGTGCCAGCAGTTACCCCCCGGGCAGGAGGGCTGAAGCTTTCTTT.

V gene TRBV4-2 combines with J gene TRBJ1-6; 8 positions match TRBD1. CDR1 is LGHNA and CDR2 is YNFKEQ in the germline V gene. V lost 5 bases to trimming and J lost 9 bases; unmatched junction nucleotides: 3. The CDR3 spans 13 residues. The CDR3 sequence is CASSGTGPSPLHF. DNA for the CDR3: TGTGCCAGCAGCGGGACAGGTCCTTCACCCCTCCACTTT.

The chain couples TRBV7-2 to TRBJ2-7, with unresolved D. Deletions cut 4 bases from V and 5 bases from J, with 12 bases between. This CDR3 has 13 residues. CDR1 SGHTA and CDR2 FQGNSA come from the germline V gene. CDR3 sequence reads: CASSSPARHEQYF. The CDR3 region has the DNA TGTGCCAGCAGCTCCCCAGCGAGGCACGAGCAGTACTTC.

The CDR3 is CASSFSLGTEAFF. CDR3 coding DNA: TGTGCCAGCAGCTTCTCTCTGGGAACTGAAGCTTTCTTT. The genes are TRBV7-9 and TRBJ1-1; D unresolved. The CDR3 consists of 13 residues. Trimming stripped 3 bases from V and 5 bases from J, with 10 bases between. Germline V CDR1 and CDR2: SEHNR, FQNEAQ (reference sequence).

The chain couples TRBV4-1 to TRBJ2-7; 12 nucleotides align to TRBD1. This CDR3 spans 16 amino acids. Germline values: CDR1 MGHRA, CDR2 YSYEKL. Trimming cost V 4 bases and J 5 bases; bases outside gene matches: 9. The chain's CDR3 is CASSRLFRDRGHEQYF. The CDR3 nucleotides are TGCGCCAGCAGCCGCCTTTTCCGGGACAGGGGGCACGAGCAGTACTTC.

This sequence joins TRBV6-5 and TRBJ1-1; D is uncertain. Germline V CDR1 and CDR2: MNHEY, SVGAGI. The V end was cut by 5 bases, the J end by 0 bases, with 13 bases between. The CDR3 spans 15 residues. The CDR3 loop reads CASSRTRPLNTEAFF. Here the CDR3 DNA reads TGTGCCAGCAGTCGTACGAGGCCCTTGAACACTGAAGCTTTCTTT.

V usage is TRBV7-3 and J usage is TRBJ2-2; D gene uncertain. The ends were cut back, 2 bases at V and 8 bases at J, with 9 bases in the middle. The CDR3 contains 13 residues. Germline CDR1 is SGHTA and CDR2 is FQGTGA. The CDR3 nucleotides are TGTGCCAGCAGCTTACTCGGGTTGGGGGAGCTGTTTTTT. The encoded protein is CASSLLGLGELFF.